These 8 T cell receptor beta chains share one sample of origin, sequenced in a study of shared T cell receptors in the human thymus. The repertoire was sequenced with immunoSEQ multiplex PCR; TCRdb's copy has only in-frame clones and lacks some. The table has more than 550,000 clones, 80% to 90% seen once; the top ten hold roughly 0.01%. These data were also reused for a study on human thymus T cells.

Sequencing was done on a sample of thymocytes. These receptors came from a girl less than two years old with a congenital heart defect.

The chain carries TRBV11-2 and TRBJ1-1; 12 bases agree with TRBD1. Germline CDR1 SGHAT, CDR2 FQNNGV. V shed 0 bases, J shed 2 bases, and the junction held 4 bases outside the gene matches. This CDR3 comprises 17 residues. The chain's CDR3 is CASSLDGGTGGNTEAFF. In DNA, the CDR3 is TGTGCCAGCAGCTTAGATGGCGGGACAGGGGGCAACACTGAAGCTTTCTTT.

The rearrangement links TRBV5-6 to TRBJ1-1, with D possibly matching TRBD1 (6 bases). The V gene lost 4 bases and the J gene lost 1 base, with 11 bases spanning the gap. From germline, CDR1 is SGHDT and CDR2 YYEEEE. The CDR3 sequence is 14 residues long. The DNA of the CDR3 is TGTGCCAGCAGCCCCAGGGGAAAGAACACTGAAGCTTTCTTT. Its protein is CASSPRGKNTEAFF.

The chain employs TRBV30 and TRBJ1-3; D is perhaps TRBD1 (5 bases). Germline CDR1 and CDR2: GTSNPN and SVGIG (reference sequence). The V end was cut by 4 bases, the J end by 0 bases, with 19 bases between. The CDR3 runs to 17 residues. The CDR3 spells CAWTPSGGYYSGNTIYF. As DNA, the CDR3 is TGTGCCTGGACCCCCTCCGGGGGGTACTACTCTGGAAACACCATATATTTT. The whole variable domain, filled in from reference TRBV30 and TRBJ1-3, reads SQTIHQWPATLVQPVGSPLSLECTVEGTSNPNLYWYRQAAGRGLQLLFYSVGIGQISSEVPQNLSASRPQDRQFILSSKKLLLSDSGFYLCAWTPSGGYYSGNTIYFGEGSWLTVV.

The chain is built from TRBV14 and TRBJ2-7; D remains unclear. Trimming took off 1 base at V and 6 bases at J, with 16 bases between the two ends. The CDR3 is 15 residues long. Germline V gene lookup returns CDR1 SGHDN and CDR2 FVKESK. In DNA form, the CDR3 reads TGTGCCAGCAGCCAAGGGTGGGCACCGGCCACCGAGCAGTACTTC. Amino acid sequence: CASSQGWAPATEQYF.

This chain connects TRBV29-1 to TRBJ2-1; the D gene is possibly TRBD1 (6 bases). The germline V and J ends were trimmed by 3 bases and 4 bases, with 13 bases remaining between them. Germline V gives CDR1 SQVTM, CDR2 ANQGSEA. The CDR3 is 14 amino acids. In DNA, the CDR3 is TGCAGCGTTGACGGGCAGGGGAATTACAATGAGCAGTTCTTC. The encoded protein is CSVDGQGNYNEQFF.

V gene TRBV7-2 combines with J gene TRBJ2-3, with 7 bases lining up with TRBD2. V gave up 2 bases and J gave up 4 bases; unmatched junction bases: 6. The length of the CDR3 is 15 residues. Germline values: CDR1 SGHTA, CDR2 FQGNSA. CDR3 sequence reads: CASSLWGGCADTQYF. CDR3 coding DNA: TGTGCCAGCAGCTTATGGGGAGGGTGCGCAGATACGCAGTATTTT.

CDR3 sequence (DNA): TGTGCCAGCAGTCGTTCCTGGGGCGGGACCGCAACTAATGAAAAACTGTTTTTT. This sequence encodes CASSRSWGGTATNEKLFF. V usage is TRBV5-6 and J usage is TRBJ1-4; a weak D match, TRBD1 (5 bases). The CDR3 extends over 18 amino acids. Germline lookup yields CDR1 SGHDT and CDR2 YYEEEE. V dropped 5 bases and J dropped 0 bases, with 20 bases sitting between them.

This chain joins TRBV7-6 and TRBJ1-5, with D tentatively TRBD1 (6 bases). The CDR3 runs to 12 residues. In germline, CDR1 is SGHVS, CDR2 FNYEAQ. The V gene lost 5 bases and the J gene lost 11 bases, with 13 bases spanning the gap. The CDR3 protein is CASSTPRGTQHF. CDR3 DNA sequence: TGTGCCAGCAGCACCCCCAGGGGAACCCAGCATTTT.